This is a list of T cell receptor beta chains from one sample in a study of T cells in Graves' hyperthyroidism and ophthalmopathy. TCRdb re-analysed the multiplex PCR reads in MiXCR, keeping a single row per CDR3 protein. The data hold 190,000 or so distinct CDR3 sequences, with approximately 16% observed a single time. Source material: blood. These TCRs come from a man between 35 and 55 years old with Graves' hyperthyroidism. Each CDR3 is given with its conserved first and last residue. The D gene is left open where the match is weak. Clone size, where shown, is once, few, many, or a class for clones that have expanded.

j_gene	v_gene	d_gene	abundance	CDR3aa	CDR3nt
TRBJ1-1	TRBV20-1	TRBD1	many	CSASPRTGALEAFF	TGCAGTGCTAGCCCTCGGACAGGGGCTCTTGAAGCTTTCTTT
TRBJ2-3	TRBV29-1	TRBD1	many	CSVVGGQGEKDTQYF	TGCAGCGTTGTAGGGGGACAGGGAGAAAAAGATACGCAGTATTTT
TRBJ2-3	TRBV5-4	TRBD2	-	CASSSVSGGARDTQYF	TGTGCCAGCAGCTCGGTTAGCGGGGGGGCACGAGATACGCAGTATTTT
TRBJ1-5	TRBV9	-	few	CASSVDPFSNQPQHF	TGTGCCAGCAGCGTAGATCCCTTTAGCAATCAGCCCCAGCATTTT
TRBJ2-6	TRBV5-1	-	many	CASSLGIQGSGANVLTF	TGCGCCAGCAGCTTGGGGATACAGGGTTCTGGGGCCAACGTCCTGACTTTC
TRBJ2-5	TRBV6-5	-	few	CASSYSGGATQYF	TGTGCCAGCAGTTACTCGGGAGGAGCGACCCAGTACTTC
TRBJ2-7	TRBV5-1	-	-	CASSLEGISYEQYF	TGCGCCAGCAGCTTGGAAGGGATTAGCTACGAGCAGTACTTC
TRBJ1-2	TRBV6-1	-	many	CATPGGTYGYTF	TGTGCCACCCCTGGGGGGACCTATGGCTACACCTTC
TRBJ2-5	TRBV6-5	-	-	CASSFGAFRETQYF	TGTGCCAGCAGTTTCGGGGCTTTCCGGGAGACCCAGTACTTC
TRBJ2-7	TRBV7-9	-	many	CASSNFWGQGRYEQYF	TGTGCCAGCAGCAATTTCTGGGGGCAGGGTCGGTACGAGCAGTACTTC
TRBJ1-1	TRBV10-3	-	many	CAISFTPGVTQENTEAFF	TGTGCCATCAGTTTCACCCCGGGCGTCACACAAGAGAACACTGAAGCTTTCTTT
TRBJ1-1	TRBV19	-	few	CASSIGVLTEAFF	TGTGCCAGTAGTATAGGGGTCCTCACTGAAGCTTTCTTT
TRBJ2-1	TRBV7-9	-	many	CASSLVAGPNNEQFF	TGTGCCAGCAGCTTAGTGGCGGGGCCAAACAATGAGCAGTTCTTC
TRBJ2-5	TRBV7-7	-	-	CASSLDPGRGETQYF	TGTGCTAGCAGCTTAGATCCGGGGCGCGGGGAGACCCAGTACTTC
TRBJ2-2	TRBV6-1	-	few	CASSFQGAKGGTGELFF	TGTGCCAGCAGTTTCCAGGGCGCAAAGGGGGGCACCGGGGAGCTGTTTTTT
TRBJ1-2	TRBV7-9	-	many	CASPGGWGYTF	TGTGCCAGCCCCGGTGGATGGGGCTACACCTTC